The present T cell receptor beta chain was sequenced within a study of OX40 agonist ivuxolimab in advanced cancers. Study observations and caveats: Normalized T-cell clonal expansion was also low in a subset of nonresponders.

With regard to this clone: The antigen remains unidentified. Mismatch with germline at one junction end may stem from a read error.

Here immunoSEQ multiplex PCR was the method, and the copy in TCRdb shows in-frame clones only, minus some. The sample gives 55,000 to 90,000 clones, almost 90% of which show up once; approximately 2.5% is in the top ten. CDR1 and CDR2 (germline): SSHAT, FNYEAQ (reference sequence). This CDR3 is 13 amino acids long. Sequenced here: CD4+ or CD8+ T cells sorted from blood, sampled in a trial of the OX40 agonist ivuxolimab. The chain recombines TRBV7-7 with TRBJ2-1, with D tentatively TRBD1 or TRBD2 (5 bases each). This clonotype originated in an adult with an advanced solid tumor such as melanoma, head and neck, liver or kidney cancer. The chain's CDR3 is CASSQGPDNEQFF. The DNA for the CDR3 is TGTGCTAGCAGCCAGGGACCCGACAATGAGCAGTTCTTC.